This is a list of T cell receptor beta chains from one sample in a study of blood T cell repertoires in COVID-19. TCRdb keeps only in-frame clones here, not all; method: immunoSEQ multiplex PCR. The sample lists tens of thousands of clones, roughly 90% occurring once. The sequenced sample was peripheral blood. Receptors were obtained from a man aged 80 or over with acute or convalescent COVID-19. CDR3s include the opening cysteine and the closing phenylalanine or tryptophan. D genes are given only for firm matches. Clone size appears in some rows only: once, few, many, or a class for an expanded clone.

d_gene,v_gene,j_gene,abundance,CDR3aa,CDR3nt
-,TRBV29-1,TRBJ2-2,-,CSVRAGTGTGELFF,TGCAGCGTGAGGGCGGGCACCGGCACCGGGGAGCTGTTTTTT
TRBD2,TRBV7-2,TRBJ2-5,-,CASSSLAGADETQYF,TGTGCCAGCAGCTCACTAGCGGGGGCGGATGAGACCCAGTACTTC
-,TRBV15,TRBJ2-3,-,CATSRDDREADTQYF,TGTGCCACCAGCAGAGATGACAGGGAGGCAGATACGCAGTATTTT
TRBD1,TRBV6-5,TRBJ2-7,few,CASSRGQGAGEQYF,TGTGCCAGCAGTAGGGGACAGGGGGCTGGAGAGCAGTACTTC
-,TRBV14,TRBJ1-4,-,CASSQVTMAGENEKLFF,TGTGCCAGCAGCCAAGTTACTATGGCAGGGGAAAATGAAAAACTGTTTTTT
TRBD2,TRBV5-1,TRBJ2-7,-,CASSSPGLAGGPSYEQYF,TGCGCCAGCAGCTCCCCCGGACTAGCGGGGGGCCCGTCCTACGAGCAGTACTTC
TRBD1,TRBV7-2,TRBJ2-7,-,CASSMAGTGVAYEQYF,TGTGCCAGCAGCATGGCGGGGACAGGAGTCGCCTACGAGCAGTACTTC
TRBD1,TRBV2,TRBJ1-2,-,CASSKDRGTYGYTF,TGTGCCAGCAGTAAAGACAGGGGGACCTATGGCTACACCTTC
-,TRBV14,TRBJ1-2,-,CASSQRPGQFWGYTF,TGTGCCAGCAGCCAAAGGCCCGGACAGTTCTGGGGCTACACCTTC
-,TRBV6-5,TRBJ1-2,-,CANRGGGQTYGYTF,TGTGCCAATCGGGGGGGCGGGCAGACCTATGGCTACACCTTC
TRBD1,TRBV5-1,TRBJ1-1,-,CASSLAGTGGTEAFF,TGCGCCAGCAGCTTGGCCGGGACAGGGGGCACTGAAGCTTTCTTT
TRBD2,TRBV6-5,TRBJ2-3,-,CASSPGRGADTQYF,TGTGCCAGCTCCCCAGGGCGGGGGGCAGATACGCAGTATTTT
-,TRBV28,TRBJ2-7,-,CASSLGAANSYEQYF,TGTGCCAGCAGTTTGGGGGCAGCGAACTCCTACGAGCAGTACTTC
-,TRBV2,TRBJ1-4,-,CASSERPGATNEKLFF,TGTGCCAGCAGTGAAAGGCCGGGTGCAACTAATGAAAAACTGTTTTTT
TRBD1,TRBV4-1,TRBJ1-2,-,CASSQGTGWFYGYTF,TGCGCCAGCAGCCAAGGGACAGGGTGGTTTTATGGCTACACCTTC
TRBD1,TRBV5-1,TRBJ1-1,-,CASSRAGGGEAFF,TGCGCCAGCAGCCGCGCAGGGGGCGGTGAAGCTTTCTTT
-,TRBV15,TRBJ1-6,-,CATSRARRGNSPLHF,TGTGCCACCAGCAGAGCCCGCAGGGGCAATTCACCCCTCCACTTT
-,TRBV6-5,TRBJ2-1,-,CASSRRGPGQFF,TGTGCCAGCAGTCGCAGGGGTCCTGGGCAGTTCTTC
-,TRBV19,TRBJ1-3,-,CATQVPGDGRGNTIYF,TGTGCCACCCAAGTTCCGGGCGACGGGAGAGGAAACACCATATATTTT
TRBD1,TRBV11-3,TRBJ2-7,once,CASSFSAGQGAIEQYF,TGTGCCAGCAGCTTCTCGGCCGGACAGGGGGCGATCGAGCAGTACTTC
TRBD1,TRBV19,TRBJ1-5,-,CASSIAPGGQPQHF,TGTGCCAGTAGTATAGCCCCAGGGGGTCAGCCCCAGCATTTT
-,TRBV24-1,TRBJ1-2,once,CATSDGGYGYTF,TGTGCCACCAGTGATGGGGGGTATGGCTACACCTTC
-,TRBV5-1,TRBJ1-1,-,CASSRTGTVMNTEAFF,TGCGCCAGCAGCCGAACAGGAACCGTAATGAACACTGAAGCTTTCTTT
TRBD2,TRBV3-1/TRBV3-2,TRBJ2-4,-,CASSSRGGMGKNIQYF,TGTGCCAGCAGCTCCCGGGGGGGGATGGGTAAAAACATTCAGTACTTC